This T cell receptor (beta chain) was sequenced for a study of persistence of HIV-infected CD4 T cells. General observations from the study: TCR analyses could not target the rare provirus-carrying CMV-responding cells.

Notes on this clone: Its specificity is not known.

V lost 6 bases, J lost 3 bases, and 15 bases lay in between. CDR3 length equals 15 residues. The germline V gene encodes CDR1 MNHEY and CDR2 SMNVEV (reference sequence). This was the immunoSEQ version 4 assay in survey mode. Measured with immunoSEQ multiplex PCR; TCRdb has only the in-frame clones, and not every one. Among under 40,000 clones listed, approximately 70% were seen once. Overlapping HIV-1 Gag 15-mer peptides at approximately 1 ug per peptide per mL were used. Sorting of responding CD4+ T cells relied on upregulated CD40 ligand together with CD69. V and J are TRBV27 and TRBJ2-1, with TRBD1 as a possible D gene (5 bases). The receptor's source is an adult man with HIV who was CMV-seropositive. The source material was CD4+ T cells sorted from PBMCs after 18-hour stimulation, sampled from a patient who received antiretroviral therapy. CDR3 in amino acids: CASSPSRQGYNEQFF. The CDR3 DNA is TGTGCCAGCAGCCCCTCAAGGCAGGGCTACAATGAGCAGTTCTTC.